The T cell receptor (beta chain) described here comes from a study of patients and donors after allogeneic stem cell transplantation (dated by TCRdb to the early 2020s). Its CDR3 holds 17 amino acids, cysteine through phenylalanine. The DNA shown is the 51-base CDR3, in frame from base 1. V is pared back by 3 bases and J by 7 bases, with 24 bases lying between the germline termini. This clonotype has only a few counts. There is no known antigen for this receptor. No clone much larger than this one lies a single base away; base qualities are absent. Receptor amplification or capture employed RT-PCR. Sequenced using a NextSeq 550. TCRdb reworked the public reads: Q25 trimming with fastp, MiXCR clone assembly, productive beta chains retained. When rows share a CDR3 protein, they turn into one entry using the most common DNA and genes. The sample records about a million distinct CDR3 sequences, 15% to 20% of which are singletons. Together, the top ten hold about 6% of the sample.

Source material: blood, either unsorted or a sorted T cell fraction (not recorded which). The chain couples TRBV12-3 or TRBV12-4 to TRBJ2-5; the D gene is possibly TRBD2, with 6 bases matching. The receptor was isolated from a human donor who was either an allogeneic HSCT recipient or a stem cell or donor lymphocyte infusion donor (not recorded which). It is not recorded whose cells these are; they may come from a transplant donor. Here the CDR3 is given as CASSLRVAENRVGTQYF. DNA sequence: TGTGCCAGCAGTTTGAGGGTAGCGGAGAATCGAGTTGGGACCCAGTACTTC.